Following are 25 T cell receptor beta chains from one sample sequenced in a study of shared clonotypes between healthy human individuals. Generated by immunoSEQ multiplex PCR, the TCRdb table keeps only in-frame clones and is missing some. The repertoire consists of more than 150,000 clones, with approximately 60% occurring once and the leading ten covering about 10%. The sequenced sample consisted of memory CD4+ T cells sorted from blood. Subset of the sample: CD45RA-negative fraction. These receptors were obtained from a man under 40 in good health.

This clone was picked up a small number of times. The sample contains more than one DNA sequence encoding this CDR3. This chain connects TRBV5-1 to TRBJ1-2; D unresolved. Trimming left V 0 bases short and J 5 bases short, with 5 bases between. The CDR3 has 12 amino acids. The germline gives CDR1 SGHRS, CDR2 YFSETQ. CDR3 sequence (DNA): TGCGCCAGCAGCTTGGAGGGTTATGGCTACACCTTC. This encodes CASSLEGYGYTF.

This clone was counted a single time. The J gene is TRBJ2-7, the V gene TRBV9; TRBD1 matches at 9 bases. The CDR3 length is 14 residues. Germline loops: CDR1 SGDLS, CDR2 YYNGEE. V lost 6 bases, J lost 6 bases, and 10 bases stayed unmatched. The CDR3 loop reads CASTIRDRAFEQYF. The CDR3 DNA reads TGTGCCAGCACTATTCGGGACAGGGCTTTCGAGCAGTACTTC.

V gene TRBV10-1 combines with J gene TRBJ2-3; tentative D call: TRBD2 (6 bases). The length of the CDR3 is 15 residues. Germline V CDR1 and CDR2: WNHNN, SYGVQD (reference sequence). With 2 bases removed from V and 2 bases from J, the gap between germline ends came to 11 bases. The CDR3 DNA reads TGCGCCAGCAGTGAGGGTAGCGGAACCACAGATACGCAGTATTTT. Amino acids: CASSEGSGTTDTQYF.

Regarding this clone: One junction end does not reproduce the germline sequence, and a read error may be involved. The CDR3 protein is CASSLEGGGELFF. Written as DNA, the CDR3 is TGTGCTAGCAGCTTAGAGGGTGGCGGGGAGCTGTTTTTT. The rearrangement links TRBV7-7 to TRBJ2-2; D perhaps matches TRBD2 (5 bases). This CDR3 is 13 amino acids long. Germline CDR1 reads SSHAT; CDR2 reads FNYEAQ (reference sequence).

The gene calls are TRBV25-1 and TRBJ2-5; D is possibly TRBD2 (5 bases). Per the germline V gene, CDR1 is MGHDK and CDR2 is SYGVNS. Trimming cost V 10 bases and J 2 bases, with 11 bases left between them. The CDR3 runs to 12 residues. Here the CDR3 DNA reads TGTGCCACGAGGGATTTGCAAGAGACCCAGTACTTC. The encoded protein is CATRDLQETQYF.

This CDR3 reads CASNQGGFVGYEQYF. The DNA of the CDR3 is TGTGCCAGCAACCAGGGGGGCTTTGTAGGCTACGAGCAGTACTTC. The chain has TRBV2 and TRBJ2-7; a possible D gene is TRBD1 (7 bases). CDR1 and CDR2 from the germline V gene are SNHLY and FYNNEI. V was clipped by 7 bases and J by 3 bases, with 19 bases between them. This CDR3 spans 15 amino acids.

This chain uses TRBV6-6 with TRBJ1-5, with a possible D match to TRBD1 (5 bases). Looked up from germline, CDR1 is MNHNY and CDR2 is SVGAGI (reference sequence). This CDR3 region has 16 residues. The V end lost 5 bases, the J end lost 6 bases, and 20 bases lay between the germline ends. As DNA, the CDR3 is TGTGCCAGCAGTCTGCTCCCTACCTCCCAGGGTCAGCCCCAGCATTTT. Its translation: CASSLLPTSQGQPQHF.

The genes are TRBV5-1 and TRBJ2-3, with D perhaps matching TRBD1 (5 bases). The CDR3 is 14 residues long. From germline, CDR1 is SGHRS and CDR2 YFSETQ. V lost 0 bases and J 2 bases, leaving 7 bases between the germline ends. CDR3 in DNA: TGCGCCAGCAGCTTGGACAGGCCCACAGATACGCAGTATTTT. Amino acid sequence: CASSLDRPTDTQYF.

This clone was recorded once. Its ends do not fully match the called genes, so a read error is possible. The chain employs TRBV5-3 and TRBJ2-3; D gene unclear. TRBV5-3 is classed as an ORF, of uncertain function. CDR3 length equals 12 residues. In nucleotides, the CDR3 is TGTGCCAGCAGCTCCATCACAGATACGCAGTATTTT. Its translation is CASSSITDTQYF.

The chain joins TRBV11-2 to TRBJ2-7, with D tentatively TRBD2 (6 bases). CDR1 is SGHAT, CDR2 FQNNGV, per germline. V shed 4 bases and J shed 2 bases, with 12 bases lying between them. This CDR3 spans 14 amino acids. CDR3 in amino acids: CASSYLPGAYEQYF. The CDR3 bases are TGTGCCAGCAGCTATTTACCGGGGGCCTACGAGCAGTACTTC.

The chain joins TRBV6-1 to TRBJ2-7, with 8 nucleotides matching TRBD1. The germline CDR1 and CDR2 sequences are MNHNS and SASEGT. The V and J ends lost 5 bases and 2 bases, in that order; junction bases with no gene match: 8. This CDR3 has 15 amino acids. As DNA, the CDR3 is TGTGCCAGCAGTTCCCGAGGACAGGGACCCTACGAGCAGTACTTC. Translation: CASSSRGQGPYEQYF.

Regarding this clone: This may be a read error, as it is one base from a much larger clone. This rearrangement joins TRBV5-6 to TRBJ2-3; D gene unclear. The CDR3 covers 11 residues. V dropped 0 bases and J dropped 4 bases, with 0 bases sitting between them. Germline assignment: CDR1 SGHDT and CDR2 YYEEEE. Here the CDR3 DNA reads TGTGCCAGCAGCTTGGCAGATACGCAGTATTTT. Protein sequence: CASSLADTQYF.

This clone came up once. The V and J genes are TRBV18 and TRBJ2-3; 7 bases map to TRBD2. The CDR3 has 18 amino acids. V shed 1 base and J 4 bases; nucleotides not matched to a gene: 14. CDR1 is KGHSH, CDR2 LQKENI, per germline. The CDR3 here is CASSPLRWSSGIADTQYF. In DNA form, the CDR3 reads TGTGCCAGCTCACCACTCAGGTGGTCTAGCGGCATCGCAGATACGCAGTATTTT.

Only a few counts were recorded for this clone. The chain recombines TRBV18 with TRBJ2-5, with no clear D. This CDR3 spans 12 amino acids. The V end was cut by 6 bases, the J end by 0 bases, with 5 bases between. CDR1 and CDR2 from the germline V gene are KGHSH and LQKENI. Written as DNA, the CDR3 is TGTGCCAGCTCCCCAGACCAAGAGACCCAGTACTTC. Translation gives CASSPDQETQYF.

V and J are TRBV6-5 and TRBJ1-2; no definite D call. The CDR3 contains 13 residues. Germline V CDR1 and CDR2: MNHEY, SVGAGI. Trimming left V 0 bases short and J 8 bases short, with 10 bases between. The CDR3 nucleotides are TGTGCCAGCAGTTACTCCGGGCTTCTAGGCTACACCTTC. It encodes CASSYSGLLGYTF.

The CDR3: CASRPHTGANTGELFF. CDR3 sequence (DNA): TGCGCCAGCAGACCCCACACAGGAGCGAACACCGGGGAGCTGTTTTTT. The rearrangement joins TRBV4-1 to TRBJ2-2, with D tentatively TRBD1 (5 bases). Deletions cut 6 bases from V and 0 bases from J, with 14 bases between. Germline CDR1 is MGHRA and CDR2 is YSYEKL. The CDR3 runs to 16 residues.

This chain joins TRBV20-1 and TRBJ2-5; D is unclear. Germline values: CDR1 DFQATT, CDR2 SNEGSKA (reference sequence). V was cut by 6 bases and J by 4 bases, with 3 bases left in between. The CDR3 length is 9 residues. CDR3 sequence: CSAPETQYF. As DNA, the CDR3 is TGCAGTGCGCCAGAGACCCAGTACTTC.

V gene TRBV29-1 combines with J gene TRBJ2-1, with 15 bases matching TRBD2. The length of the CDR3 is 14 residues. Unmatched junction bases numbered 4, after V lost 5 bases and J lost 8 bases. The V gene's germline CDR1 is SQVTM and CDR2 ANQGSEA. The CDR3 sequence is CSVRTSGRADEQFF. The DNA of the CDR3 is TGCAGCGTTAGGACTAGCGGGAGGGCCGATGAGCAGTTCTTC.

The rearrangement uses TRBV2 and TRBJ2-7, with D possibly being TRBD1 or TRBD2 (6 bases each). Per germline, CDR1 SNHLY and CDR2 FYNNEI. The CDR3 runs 15 residues. Trimming removed 1 base from V and 4 bases from J, with 14 bases in between. In DNA, the CDR3 is TGTGCCAGCAGTGAAGGTGGGGGGCGCTTTTACGAGCAGTACTTC. This sequence encodes CASSEGGGRFYEQYF.

The chain recombines TRBV10-2 with TRBJ2-7; no reliable D call. The CDR3 is 14 residues long. V lost 3 bases to trimming and J lost 4 bases, with 13 bases between them. Germline assignment: CDR1 WSHSY and CDR2 SAAADI. Written as DNA, the CDR3 is TGCGCCAGCAGTGATCCGGGCCCCTTTTACGAGCAGTACTTC. This codes for CASSDPGPFYEQYF.

This clone was recorded at least ten times. The chain uses TRBV9 and TRBJ1-4; 7 nucleotides line up with TRBD1. Trimming at V came to 3 bases and at J to 7 bases, leaving 9 bases not matched to a gene. Germline V gene data show CDR1 as SGDLS and CDR2 as YYNGEE. The CDR3 is made up of 15 amino acids. CDR3: CASSEVTGLGEKLFF. The CDR3 DNA reads TGTGCCAGCAGCGAGGTGACAGGGTTGGGTGAAAAACTGTTTTTT. The whole variable domain, filled in from reference TRBV9 and TRBJ1-4, reads DSGVTQTPKHLITATGQRVTLRCSPRSGDLSVYWYQQSLDQGLQFLIQYYNGEERAKGNILERFSAQQFPDLHSELNLSSLELGDSALYFCASSEVTGLGEKLFFGSGTQLSVL.

The V call is TRBV29-1, the J call TRBJ1-1, with a tentative D call TRBD1 (5 bases). Deletions cut 7 bases from V and 0 bases from J, with 18 bases between. The CDR3 contains 15 residues. The germline CDR1 and CDR2 sequences are SQVTM and ANQGSEA. Here the CDR3 reads CSAAPGWGMNTEAFF. CDR3 sequence (DNA): TGCAGCGCCGCACCAGGGTGGGGGATGAACACTGAAGCTTTCTTT.

This clone was picked up a small number of times. The chain recombines TRBV5-1 with TRBJ2-3; 7 nucleotides line up with TRBD1. The CDR3 has 15 residues. The ends lost 4 bases at V and 1 base at J; junction bases unmatched: 6. Germline lookup yields CDR1 SGHRS and CDR2 YFSETQ. The CDR3 region has the DNA TGCGCCAGCAGCCCACAGGGGCTAGGCACAGATACGCAGTATTTT. Translated, it gives CASSPQGLGTDTQYF.

This clone turned up a few times. V and J are TRBV6-1 and TRBJ2-1; D ambiguous. There are 12 residues in the CDR3. In germline, CDR1 is MNHNS, CDR2 SASEGT. Between the trimmed V and J ends, which lost 4 bases and 2 bases, there was a span of 3 bases. The CDR3 here is CASSVAYNEQFF. CDR3 bases: TGTGCCAGCAGTGTGGCCTACAATGAGCAGTTCTTC.

The sample holds many counts of this clone. The same CDR3 arises from other DNA sequences in this sample as well. The CDR3 DNA is TGTGCCAGCAGTGACAGGCAGGACACTGAAGCTTTCTTT. Its protein product is CASSDRQDTEAFF. V gene TRBV6-4 combines with J gene TRBJ1-1; D call uncertain. V lost 2 bases and J 3 bases, leaving 7 bases between the germline ends. CDR1 and CDR2 from the germline V gene are MRHNA and SNTAGT. The CDR3 runs 13 residues.